Reported below is one TCR beta chain. The target of this receptor is not known. Per-base qualities were not stored, and no clone one base away is much larger. The record originates from a study of T cell responses to AZD1222 COVID-19 vaccine (dated by TCRdb to 2020 to 2023). At the level of the whole study: Because spike-specific TCR depth and breadth did not differ between the two schedules, AZD1222 recipients who got a second dose at roughly 4 weeks were pooled with those who got a second dose at roughly 12 weeks. A total of 230 to 250 trial participants underwent TCR sequencing, of whom some 210 received two doses of AZD1222 and about 26 received two doses of the MenACWY control vaccine. Trial participants were enrolled by age into 18-55, 56-69 and 70-plus year subgroups, with approximately 150, 30 and 60 TCR-sequenced participants respectively.

The study at large found these results: No day 14 peak-response samples were available, so repertoires were characterized only after the peak T cell response. Reportedly, close to half of the unique spike-specific TCRs recognized epitopes lying outside the regions that are mutated in the B.1.351 and B.1.1.7 variants. In the small 56-69-year group, the increase in depth fell short of significance, most likely because of low power. Vaccine-associated CD4 TCRs spanned the whole spike protein, with dominant responses in regions 160-218 and 743-854. Conclusions about previously exposed vaccinees are limited because only 6 or 7 AZD1222 recipients were SARS-CoV-2 seropositive at baseline. Most participants were white British and females outnumbered males, and the authors suggested that clonal diversity may have been underestimated. After two AZD1222 doses, spike-specific TCR breadth and depth were significantly higher than at day 0 and than in MenACWY recipients.

V is reduced by 1 base and J by 5 bases, leaving a spacing of 14 bases between them. The germline V gene (reference sequence) gives CDR1 as MNHEY and CDR2 as SMNVEV. The CDR3 contains 15 residues, cysteine and phenylalanine counted. Only the CDR3 portion is preserved as DNA: 45 bases, with reading frame beginning at the first base. The CDR3 regions of human TCRbeta chains were analyzed by immunosequencing. In the source study's methods: Repertoire TCRs were matched against a reference library of SARS-CoV-2-specific TCRs generated with the MIRA antigen-specificity platform. Breadth meant the fraction of unique TCRs that were SARS-CoV-2-associated, whereas depth meant the fraction of total T cells that were SARS-CoV-2-associated. Using the MIRA data, every spike-specific TCR was mapped to the spike region that the TCR reacted to and assigned to either a CD4 or a CD8 class. Log10-transformed breadth and depth values were compared by one-way ANOVA with Sidak's multiple comparisons tests. TCRdb re-hosts the immuneACCESS table, in-frame sequences only. Its copies lack some clones; in the studies checked, an unresolved V gene accounts for under half of them, and the cause for the rest is not known. That table is the source of V, J and clone size, and D and trimming were worked out from the DNA. The sample profile shows roughly 150,000 clones; less than 95% of them were found once. In total, the top ten clones hold approximately 1.4% of the sample.

The time point label on this specimen signifies: baseline before first vaccination. Vaccinee samples came from UK trials COV001 and COV002, including a single-blind randomized controlled phase 2/3 trial of AZD1222 (ChAdOx1 nCoV-19) in healthy adults. Trial participant PBMC samples were collected at day 0 and day 28 after the second dose for TCRbeta chain sequencing. This sequence originates from an adult in good health. The V and J segments used are TRBV27 and TRBJ1-1; tentative D gene TRBD1, with 5 bases matching. The sample consisted of peripheral blood, taken on day 0 of AZD1222 vaccination. CDR3 sequence: CASSLFSGLGTEAFF. The DNA reads as follows: TGTGCCAGCAGTTTATTTTCAGGGCTGGGGACTGAAGCTTTCTTT.